The 20 T cell receptor beta chains reported below all come from one sample, sequenced in a study of control samples from healthy donors and cancer patients. Clones were read by immunoSEQ multiplex PCR, and TCRdb kept only the in-frame ones, dropping some. Among around 160,000 clones listed, 93% were seen once. Sequencing was done on a sample of blood. All receptors derive from a man younger than 30 in good health.

The chain couples TRBV5-6 to TRBJ1-2; 8 nucleotides agree with TRBD1. With 1 base clipped from V and 3 bases from J, the junction kept 2 bases outside the gene matches. Per germline, CDR1 SGHDT and CDR2 YYEEEE. The CDR3 is made up of 14 amino acids. The CDR3 reads CASSLSGGDYGYTF. The CDR3 DNA reads as TGTGCCAGCAGCTTGTCAGGGGGCGACTATGGCTACACCTTC.

The V call is TRBV28, the J call TRBJ2-3; perhaps TRBD1 as D (6 bases). The germline CDR1 and CDR2 sequences are MDHEN and SYDVKM. Trimming left V 4 bases short and J 3 bases short, with 17 bases between. The CDR3 has 16 amino acids. The CDR3 loop is CASSYKQGSGTDTQYF. The DNA of the CDR3 is TGTGCCAGCAGTTACAAACAGGGTTCAGGGACAGATACGCAGTATTTT.

The chain links TRBV18 to TRBJ1-1, with D perhaps matching TRBD1 (5 bases). Germline V gives CDR1 KGHSH, CDR2 LQKENI. There are 14 residues in the CDR3. The V and J ends lost 1 base and 3 bases respectively, with 9 bases between them. The CDR3 DNA is TGTGCCAGCTCACCACAGGGGCGGGACACTGAAGCTTTCTTT. Translation gives CASSPQGRDTEAFF.

The CDR3 sequence: CATSDTTGEGYTF. In DNA form, the CDR3 reads TGTGCCACCAGTGATACGACAGGGGAAGGCTACACCTTC. The chain recombines TRBV24-1 with TRBJ1-2, with 8 nucleotides matching TRBD1. V lost 3 bases, J lost 8 bases, and 4 bases stayed unmatched. Germline CDR1 and CDR2: KGHDR and SFDVKD. This CDR3 has 13 residues.

The J gene is TRBJ2-7, the V gene TRBV2; maybe TRBD2 (6 bases). The CDR3 has 12 amino acids. Per the germline V gene, CDR1 is SNHLY and CDR2 is FYNNEI. V dropped 6 bases and J dropped 7 bases, with 13 bases sitting between them. The CDR3 DNA reads as TGTGCCAGCAGACCGGACTATGGGGAGCAGTACTTC. The encoded protein is CASRPDYGEQYF.

This chain links TRBV19 with TRBJ2-1; D possibly corresponds to TRBD1 (5 bases). Looked up from germline, CDR1 is LNHDA and CDR2 is SQIVND (reference sequence). The CDR3 has 14 residues. The V end was cut by 4 bases, the J end by 4 bases, with 11 bases between. The CDR3 coding sequence is TGTGCCAGTAGTAACACAGGCGCGTACAATGAGCAGTTCTTC. Translating gives CASSNTGAYNEQFF.

This chain links TRBV28 with TRBJ2-1; 10 bases agree with TRBD2. Germline V gives CDR1 MDHEN, CDR2 SYDVKM. The CDR3 loop spans 15 amino acids. V gave up 3 bases and J gave up 8 bases; unmatched junction bases: 7. CDR3 coding DNA: TGTGCCAGCAGTTTTTTGTCTAGCGGGAGCGATGAGCAGTTCTTC. Its translation: CASSFLSSGSDEQFF.

The chain has TRBV7-2 and TRBJ2-7, with D possibly being TRBD1 (5 bases). Germline-derived CDR1 and CDR2 are SGHTA and FQGNSA. This CDR3 spans 16 amino acids. V dropped 1 base and J dropped 2 bases, with 15 bases sitting between them. CDR3 nucleotide sequence: TGTGCCAGCAGCTTAGTATACCGGCAGGGTCCCTACGAGCAGTACTTC. This codes for CASSLVYRQGPYEQYF.

This chain uses TRBV24-1 with TRBJ1-5, with a tentative D call TRBD1 (5 bases). V was trimmed by 9 bases and J by 0 bases, leaving 11 bases between them. The CDR3 covers 14 residues. Germline CDR1 KGHDR, CDR2 SFDVKD. The CDR3 DNA reads TGTGCCACCGCGGAGGGGTATAGCAATCAGCCCCAGCATTTT. Amino acids: CATAEGYSNQPQHF.

As to this clone: The junction does not match germline at one end; this may be a read error. V and J are TRBV7-7 and TRBJ2-1; D may correspond to TRBD1 or TRBD2 (5 bases each). This CDR3 is built from 16 residues. Per germline, CDR1 SSHAT and CDR2 FNYEAQ (reference sequence). CDR3 coding DNA: TGTGCTAGCAGCCCCGGGGCAGGACGAGAGTACAATGAGCAGTTCTTC. Translation gives CASSPGAGREYNEQFF.

The chain recombines TRBV5-4 with TRBJ1-1; 7 nucleotides line up with TRBD1. This CDR3 spans 13 amino acids. Trimming cost V 3 bases and J 8 bases; bases outside gene matches: 7. CDR1 is SGHNT and CDR2 is YYREEE in the germline V gene (reference sequence). Here the CDR3 DNA reads TGTGCCAGCAGCTCTCGGGGACAGATGGAAGCTTTCTTT. Translation: CASSSRGQMEAFF.

The chain uses TRBV24-1 and TRBJ1-2; no clear D. Trimming removed 0 bases at V and 8 bases at J, with 18 bases between. From germline, CDR1 is KGHDR and CDR2 SFDVKD. This CDR3 spans 16 amino acids. CDR3 in DNA: TGTGCCACCAGTGATTTGCAAATCGCTACGCATTCGGGCTACACCTTC. Its protein product is CATSDLQIATHSGYTF.

The chain joins TRBV15 to TRBJ2-7; D perhaps matches TRBD2 (5 bases). This CDR3 region has 13 residues. CDR1 and CDR2 (germline): LNHNV, YYDKDF (reference sequence). V was pared by 3 bases and J by 5 bases, with 11 bases between. This chain's CDR3 is CATSRTKGDEQYF. CDR3 nucleotide sequence: TGTGCCACCAGCAGGACGAAGGGAGACGAGCAGTACTTC.

The gene calls are TRBV3-1 (or the pseudogene TRBV3-2) and TRBJ1-4; D call uncertain. V gave up 1 base and J gave up 6 bases, with 9 bases separating them. Germline lookup yields CDR1 LGHDT and CDR2 YNNKEL (reference sequence). This CDR3 has 14 amino acids. The DNA for the CDR3 is TGTGCCAGCAGCCAAGCCTCGGACCATGAAAAACTGTTTTTT. Translation gives CASSQASDHEKLFF.

The chain is built from TRBV27 and TRBJ2-1; D unresolved. Germline V gene data show CDR1 as MNHEY and CDR2 as SMNVEV (reference sequence). The CDR3 sequence is 14 residues long. V was pared by 3 bases and J by 5 bases, with 11 bases between. Here the CDR3 reads CASSFPAANNEQFF. CDR3 DNA sequence: TGTGCCAGCAGTTTTCCCGCCGCAAACAATGAGCAGTTCTTC.

This clone was seen once. The V and J genes are TRBV2 and TRBJ1-1; D is ambiguous. The germline CDR1 and CDR2 sequences are SNHLY and FYNNEI. Trimming took 11 bases from V and 0 from J, leaving 13 bases between them. The CDR3 has 13 amino acids. The CDR3 region is CAAQERLNTEAFF. For the CDR3, the DNA is TGTGCCGCTCAGGAACGGTTGAACACTGAAGCTTTCTTT.

This clone was counted a single time. The chain employs TRBV7-8 and TRBJ1-1, with D uncertain. CDR3 length: 13 residues. The V gene's germline CDR1 is SGHVS and CDR2 FQNEAQ. Deletions cut 6 bases from V and 10 bases from J, with 18 bases between. This CDR3 is CASSLTEQSRAFF. CDR3 coding DNA: TGTGCCAGCAGTCTCACGGAACAAAGCAGAGCTTTCTTT.

This CDR3 is CASSLTRYEQFF. As DNA, the CDR3 is TGTGCCAGCAGTTTGACTAGATATGAGCAGTTCTTC. The rearrangement joins TRBV6-5 to TRBJ2-1, with TRBD2 as a possible D gene (6 bases). CDR1 and CDR2 from the germline V gene are MNHEY and SVGAGI. The V and J ends lost 4 bases and 8 bases respectively, with 9 bases between them. This CDR3 has 12 residues.

The V and J genes are TRBV20-1 and TRBJ2-1, with a tentative D call TRBD2 (5 bases). The CDR3 sequence is 10 residues long. The V end lost 5 bases, the J end lost 7 bases, and 6 bases lay between the germline ends. Looked up from germline, CDR1 is DFQATT and CDR2 is SNEGSKA (reference sequence). CDR3 coding DNA: TGCAGTGCTCAGCGGAATGAGCAGTTCTTC. Translated: CSAQRNEQFF.

This clone was observed a handful of times. Here the CDR3 DNA reads TGTGCCAGCAGCTTGCGCTCGGGGGGCTTTGGGGAGACCCAGTACTTC. The encoded protein is CASSLRSGGFGETQYF. This chain joins TRBV5-4 and TRBJ2-5; D is perhaps TRBD2 (7 bases). Germline CDR1 is SGHNT and CDR2 is YYREEE (reference sequence). The V gene lost 1 base and the J gene lost 5 bases, with 18 bases spanning the gap. This CDR3 comprises 16 residues.